A single sample is the source of the 19 T cell receptor beta chains below, sequenced in a study of blood T cell repertoires in COVID-19. The data were produced by immunoSEQ multiplex PCR, yet TCRdb's version contains in-frame clones alone and is incomplete. The sample holds some 170,000 clones, approximately 78% seen once. Sequences were obtained from peripheral blood. The receptors originated from a human donor in a cohort sampled during active COVID-19.

J is TRBJ2-7 and V is TRBV9, with TRBD2 matching over 7 bases. The CDR3 is 13 amino acids. CDR1 and CDR2 from the germline V gene are SGDLS and YYNGEE. Germline trimming cut 4 bases from V and 3 bases from J; bases unmatched to any gene: 4. The CDR3 here is CASSQGLHYEQYF. CDR3 in DNA: TGTGCCAGCAGCCAGGGACTACACTACGAGCAGTACTTC.

The chain has TRBV2 and TRBJ2-7, with 8 bases matching TRBD2. CDR3 length equals 12 residues. Germline CDR1 reads SNHLY; CDR2 reads FYNNEI. The V segment lost 6 bases and the J segment 5 bases; nucleotides outside the gene matches: 3. The CDR3 reads CASSLTSDEQYF. CDR3 in DNA: TGTGCCAGCAGCCTGACTAGCGACGAGCAGTACTTC.

This clone was recorded a few times. This sequence joins TRBV21-1 and TRBJ2-5; the table calls TRBD1, which could not be checked here. TRBV21-1 is listed as a pseudogene. This CDR3 spans 15 amino acids. The CDR3 region is CASIHPGHIQETQYF. The CDR3 DNA reads TGTGCCAGCATTCACCCGGGACATATCCAAGAGACCCAGTACTTC.

The gene calls are TRBV19 and TRBJ1-2; TRBD1 matches 7 bases. V was clipped by 4 bases and J by 2 bases; unmatched bases: 1. The CDR3 is made up of 13 amino acids. The germline V gene has CDR1 LNHDA and CDR2 SQIVND (reference sequence). The CDR3 loop is CASSTGQNYGYTF. The CDR3 region has the DNA TGTGCCAGTAGTACGGGACAGAACTATGGCTACACCTTC. The full variable domain, with the rest looked up from reference TRBV19 and TRBJ1-2, is DGGITQSPKYLFRKEGQNVTLSCEQNLNHDAMYWYRQDPGQGLRLIYYSQIVNDFQKGDIAEGYSVSREKKESFPLTVTSAQKNPTAFYLCASSTGQNYGYTFGSGTRLTVV.

This clone was counted at least ten times. Additional DNA sequences in this sample encode the identical CDR3. The V call is TRBV7-2, the J call TRBJ2-5; possible D gene TRBD1, 5 bases. CDR1 SGHTA and CDR2 FQGNSA come from the germline V gene. The V and J ends lost 1 base and 2 bases respectively, with 11 bases between them. The CDR3 covers 15 residues. CDR3 sequence (DNA): TGTGCCAGCAGCTTAGATTTAGACAGTCAAGAGACCCAGTACTTC. Residues: CASSLDLDSQETQYF.

The V gene is TRBV7-2, the J gene TRBJ2-1, with 10 positions matching TRBD1. CDR3 length: 16 residues. V gave up 5 bases and J gave up 2 bases; unmatched junction bases: 6. Germline V gene sequence: CDR1 SGHTA, CDR2 FQGNSA. CDR3 loop: CASSPSGTGAYNEQFF. The CDR3 DNA is TGTGCCAGCAGCCCCTCCGGGACAGGGGCCTACAATGAGCAGTTCTTC.

The DNA for the CDR3 is TGCGCCAGCAGCGCGACCGGGACACGCTCCTACAATGAGCAGTTCTTC. This codes for CASSATGTRSYNEQFF. The V gene is TRBV5-1, the J gene TRBJ2-1; D possibly corresponds to TRBD1 (6 bases). CDR1 is SGHRS and CDR2 is YFSETQ in the germline V gene. The V end lost 4 bases, the J end lost 0 bases, and 14 bases lay between the germline ends. The CDR3 has 16 residues.

This chain connects TRBV7-2 to TRBJ2-6; D gene unclear. V was trimmed by 7 bases and J by 0 bases, leaving 7 bases between them. The germline CDR1 and CDR2 sequences are SGHTA and FQGNSA. The CDR3 contains 14 residues. CDR3 region: CASNSGSGANVLTF. CDR3 DNA sequence: TGTGCCAGCAACTCGGGCTCTGGGGCCAACGTCCTGACTTTC. Full variable domain (rest looked up from reference TRBV7-2 and TRBJ2-6): GAGVSQSPSNKVTEKGKDVELRCDPISGHTALYWYRQSLGQGLEFLIYFQGNSAPDKSGLPSDRFSAERTGGSVSTLTIQRTQQEDSAVYLCASNSGSGANVLTFGAGSRLTVL.

J is TRBJ2-2 and V is TRBV4-2; 11 nucleotides align to TRBD2. This CDR3 spans 18 amino acids. CDR1 is LGHNA, CDR2 YNFKEQ, per germline. V lost 2 bases and J lost 1; bases outside the gene matches: 6. CDR3 residues: CASSQNPGTSGNTGELFF. The CDR3 DNA follows: TGTGCCAGCAGCCAAAATCCCGGGACTAGCGGGAACACCGGGGAGCTGTTTTTT.

The chain employs TRBV6-2 or TRBV6-3 and TRBJ2-1; 8 bases match TRBD1. The CDR3 runs to 23 residues. Losses at the gene ends were 6 bases for V and 2 bases for J; bases not matched to a gene: 30. CDR1 and CDR2 (germline): MNHEY, SVGEGT. The CDR3: CASSRDQNLPGQAPDDPYNEQFF. The CDR3 region has the DNA TGTGCCAGCAGCCGCGACCAAAATCTACCGGGACAGGCCCCCGACGACCCCTACAATGAGCAGTTCTTC.

This chain links TRBV19 with TRBJ1-2; 9 nucleotides agree with TRBD1. CDR3 size: 17 residues. V lost 4 bases to trimming and J lost 2 bases; unmatched junction nucleotides: 11. CDR1 is LNHDA and CDR2 is SQIVND in the germline V gene (reference sequence). Here the CDR3 DNA reads TGTGCCAGTAGTAGCGACTTGGGGACAGGGCTCAACTATGGCTACACCTTC. This translates into CASSSDLGTGLNYGYTF.

V is TRBV5-6 and J is TRBJ1-3; a possible D gene is TRBD1 (5 bases). V dropped 3 bases and J dropped 4 bases, with 14 bases sitting between them. Germline loops: CDR1 SGHDT, CDR2 YYEEEE. The CDR3 runs to 15 residues. As DNA, the CDR3 is TGTGCCAGCAGCTCCCGGGGGTTCCGCGGAAACACCATATATTTT. Translating gives CASSSRGFRGNTIYF.

The rearrangement links TRBV7-8 to TRBJ2-3, with TRBD2 matching 9 bases. The length of the CDR3 is 16 residues. Losses at the gene ends were 3 bases for V and 2 bases for J; bases not matched to a gene: 6. Germline lookup yields CDR1 SGHVS and CDR2 FQNEAQ. DNA for the CDR3: TGTGCCAGCAGCTTCCGACTAGCGGAGGCCACAGATACGCAGTATTTT. It translates to CASSFRLAEATDTQYF.

The chain couples TRBV5-4 to TRBJ1-1; D not resolved. Germline V gene sequence: CDR1 SGHNT, CDR2 YYREEE (reference sequence). The ends were cut back, 4 bases at V and 2 bases at J, with 12 bases in the middle. The CDR3 sequence is 14 residues long. The CDR3 DNA is TGTGCCAGCAGCCTGGACGGTTTAAACACTGAAGCTTTCTTT. This sequence encodes CASSLDGLNTEAFF.

The chain carries TRBV7-9 and TRBJ2-2; 8 bases are a match to TRBD1. Per the germline V gene, CDR1 is SEHNR and CDR2 is FQNEAQ (reference sequence). The CDR3 loop spans 16 amino acids. V gave up 3 bases and J gave up 5 bases; unmatched junction bases: 8. The CDR3 DNA reads TGTGCCAGCAGCTTTCCCGGGACAGGTAGTACCGGGGAGCTGTTTTTT. It translates to CASSFPGTGSTGELFF.

The chain combines TRBV30 with TRBJ2-6, with D perhaps TRBD2 (6 bases). With 8 bases removed from V and 4 bases from J, the gap between germline ends came to 15 bases. This CDR3 has 14 residues. Germline V gene sequence: CDR1 GTSNPN, CDR2 SVGIG (reference sequence). CDR3 sequence: CALGGVGGANVLTF. The CDR3 DNA reads as TGTGCCCTCGGGGGTGTTGGGGGGGCCAACGTCCTGACTTTC.

This clone has more than one count but fewer than ten. The rearrangement uses TRBV10-2 and TRBJ2-3, with D uncertain. This CDR3 comprises 14 residues. Trimming stripped 2 bases from V and 4 bases from J, with 10 bases between. Germline V gene sequence: CDR1 WSHSY, CDR2 SAAADI. The CDR3 DNA follows: TGCGCCAGCAGTGAGACGGCTCGGGCAGATACGCAGTATTTT. Translating it yields CASSETARADTQYF.

A word on this clone: Other DNA variants within this sample encode the same CDR3. This sequence joins TRBV9 and TRBJ2-1; 8 nucleotides agree with TRBD2. The CDR3 extends over 14 amino acids. The J segment lost 5 bases and the V segment lost 1 base, leaving 2 bases of the junction unmatched. Germline-derived CDR1 and CDR2 are SGDLS and YYNGEE. The CDR3, as DNA: TGTGCCAGCAGCGTATCCGGGAGGGACAATGAGCAGTTCTTC. This sequence encodes CASSVSGRDNEQFF.

The V and J genes are TRBV15 and TRBJ2-3, with 9 bases identical to TRBD2. The CDR3 has 16 residues. From germline, CDR1 is LNHNV and CDR2 YYDKDF (reference sequence). Trimming cost V 1 base and J 5 bases; bases outside gene matches: 7. DNA for the CDR3: TGTGCCACCAGCAGAGGGGTAGCGGGAGATCTAGATACGCAGTATTTT. This gives the protein CATSRGVAGDLDTQYF.